Sequencing of this TCR beta chain was carried out in a study of blood T cell repertoires in COVID-19. The length of the CDR3 is 13 residues. CDR1 and CDR2 (germline): MNHEY, SMNVEV (reference sequence). V lost 6 bases and J 8 bases, leaving 13 bases between the germline ends. Sequencing used immunoSEQ multiplex PCR; TCRdb keeps in-frame clones, though not all of them. The top ten clones hold around 18% of a sample with about 92,000 clones, 87% of them seen once. This receptor was obtained from a woman aged 55-69 years with COVID-19, enrolled during active disease. This chain connects TRBV27 to TRBJ1-4, with D unresolved. Input material: peripheral blood. The CDR3 nucleotides are TGTGCCAGCAGCTTGGTGCAGGCGGAAAAACTGTTTTTT. Translated: CASSLVQAEKLFF. Full variable domain (rest looked up from reference TRBV27 and TRBJ1-4): EAQVTQNPRYLITVTGKKLTVTCSQNMNHEYMSWYRQDPGLGLRQIYYSMNVEVTDKGDVPEGYKVSRKEKRNFPLILESPSPNQTSLYFCASSLVQAEKLFFGSGTQLSVL.